Each of the 15 T cell receptor beta chains below was sequenced from the same sample in a study of shared clonotypes between healthy human individuals. Profiled with immunoSEQ multiplex PCR; TCRdb holds only in-frame clones, not every one. This sample yields about 990,000 clones, of which about 84% are seen a single time; 0.61% belongs to the top ten. Sequenced sample: memory CD4+ T cells from PBMCs. The subset was: CD45RA-negative fraction. The receptors were gathered from a man aged 18 to 35 in good health. Some clones in this sample may be carry-over from other donors' samples.

This sequence joins TRBV9 and TRBJ1-2; D might be TRBD1 (6 bases). CDR3 size: 17 residues. From germline, CDR1 is SGDLS and CDR2 YYNGEE. Trimming stripped 0 bases from V and 4 bases from J, with 19 bases between. CDR3 nucleotide sequence: TGTGCCAGCAGCGTAGACCCCGGGACCCGAGGGGGCTATGGCTACACCTTC. Residues: CASSVDPGTRGGYGYTF.

The J gene is TRBJ1-5, the V gene TRBV7-2; D remains unclear. Germline CDR1 reads SGHTA; CDR2 reads FQGNSA. The CDR3 spans 14 residues. The ends were cut back, 1 base at V and 7 bases at J, with 11 bases in the middle. The CDR3 loop is CASSLEGKGQPQHF. The DNA of the CDR3 is TGTGCCAGCAGCTTAGAAGGGAAGGGACAGCCCCAGCATTTT.

V and J are TRBV5-1 and TRBJ1-2, with D possibly matching TRBD1 (6 bases). V shed 0 bases and J shed 1 base, with 13 bases lying between them. The CDR3 spans 16 residues. Per germline, CDR1 SGHRS and CDR2 YFSETQ. The CDR3 loop is CASSLGLGAINYGYTF. The CDR3, as DNA: TGCGCCAGCAGCTTGGGTCTGGGGGCGATTAACTATGGCTACACCTTC.

There are many counts of this clone. The chain is built from TRBV19 and TRBJ1-2; D is undetermined. V lost 5 bases and J 7 bases, leaving 20 bases between the germline ends. The CDR3 has 15 amino acids. Germline V gene lookup returns CDR1 LNHDA and CDR2 SQIVND (reference sequence). Here the CDR3 reads CASSALRSVEGGYTF. The CDR3 DNA is TGTGCCAGTAGTGCCCTTAGATCGGTCGAGGGTGGCTACACCTTC. Full variable domain (remainder filled in from reference TRBV19 and TRBJ1-2): DGGITQSPKYLFRKEGQNVTLSCEQNLNHDAMYWYRQDPGQGLRLIYYSQIVNDFQKGDIAEGYSVSREKKESFPLTVTSAQKNPTAFYLCASSALRSVEGGYTFGSGTRLTVV.

The chain couples TRBV5-4 to TRBJ2-5, with 8 bases aligning to TRBD1. The CDR3 has 17 residues. Looked up from germline, CDR1 is SGHNT and CDR2 is YYREEE (reference sequence). Trimming took 4 bases from V and 1 from J; bases not matched to a gene: 12. CDR3 in DNA: TGTGCCAGCAGCCCCCGGGTATGGGGACAGGCCCAAGAGACCCAGTACTTC. Protein sequence: CASSPRVWGQAQETQYF.

The rearrangement joins TRBV4-2 to TRBJ2-7, with 9 bases matching TRBD2. Germline CDR1 reads LGHNA; CDR2 reads YNFKEQ. Trimming removed 0 bases from V and 7 bases from J; junction bases left unmatched: 4. This CDR3 contains 14 residues. The DNA for the CDR3 is TGTGCCAGCAGCCAAGATCCGAGCGGGAGGGAGCAGTACTTC. Amino acid sequence: CASSQDPSGREQYF.

The gene calls are TRBV5-6 and TRBJ2-1; D may be TRBD1 (6 bases). V lost 6 bases and J 7 bases, leaving 17 bases between the germline ends. This CDR3 has 14 amino acids. Germline CDR1 reads SGHDT; CDR2 reads YYEEEE. DNA of the CDR3: TGTGCCAGCACCATGGGGAGAGGGGGTAATGAGCAGTTCTTC. It translates to CASTMGRGGNEQFF.

The rearrangement joins TRBV10-3 to TRBJ2-7; D is ambiguous. Trimming took off 3 bases at V and 0 bases at J, with 9 bases between the two ends. Germline CDR1 is ENHRY and CDR2 is SYGVKD. The CDR3 consists of 14 residues. The CDR3 sequence: CAISDSPASYEQYF. The CDR3 DNA sequence: TGTGCCATCAGTGATAGCCCGGCCTCCTACGAGCAGTACTTC.

V gene TRBV9 combines with J gene TRBJ2-7; TRBD1 is a possible D gene (6 bases). The length of the CDR3 is 16 residues. Germline values: CDR1 SGDLS, CDR2 YYNGEE. V lost 2 bases, J lost 0 bases, and 15 bases lay in between. As DNA, the CDR3 is TGTGCCAGCAGCGTGAAACAGGGCGTCCCCTCCTACGAGCAGTACTTC. Amino acids: CASSVKQGVPSYEQYF.

CDR3 residues: CASSLLFPARETQYF. CDR3 DNA: TGTGCCAGCAGTTTATTGTTTCCCGCACGAGAGACCCAGTACTTC. The rearrangement links TRBV27 to TRBJ2-5, with D uncertain. Trimming left V 1 base short and J 4 bases short, with 13 bases between. This CDR3 has 15 residues. Germline V lookup: CDR1 MNHEY, CDR2 SMNVEV (reference sequence).

This chain joins TRBV27 and TRBJ1-4; the D is unclear. The CDR3 sequence is 13 residues long. Germline V gives CDR1 MNHEY, CDR2 SMNVEV (reference sequence). Trimming pared 5 bases from V and 8 bases from J, leaving 12 bases between. CDR3 in DNA: TGTGCCAGCAGTCCTGAACGGTGGGAAAAACTGTTTTTT. This gives the protein CASSPERWEKLFF.

This sequence joins TRBV14 and TRBJ2-7; 9 bases match TRBD2. The trim removed 1 base at V and 3 bases at J, leaving 7 bases unmatched. The CDR3 has 16 residues. The germline V gene encodes CDR1 SGHDN and CDR2 FVKESK. The CDR3: CASSQVAGGPIYEQYF. Written as DNA, the CDR3 is TGTGCCAGCAGCCAAGTTGCGGGAGGGCCAATCTACGAGCAGTACTTC.

The chain combines TRBV10-3 with TRBJ2-2; 9 positions match TRBD2. The CDR3 runs to 16 residues. The germline V gene has CDR1 ENHRY and CDR2 SYGVKD. After removal of 7 bases from V and 5 bases from J, the junction contained 11 bases not matched to a gene. The CDR3 protein is CAITVGGRAGTGELFF. Written as DNA, the CDR3 is TGTGCCATCACGGTCGGCGGGAGGGCGGGAACCGGGGAGCTGTTTTTT.

The gene calls are TRBV5-4 and TRBJ2-2; D gene uncertain. CDR3 length: 16 amino acids. Germline V gene lookup returns CDR1 SGHNT and CDR2 YYREEE (reference sequence). V was pared by 4 bases and J by 1 base, with 14 bases between. The CDR3 DNA reads as TGTGCCAGCAGCCACCCCCCCGGTCAGAACACCGGGGAGCTGTTTTTT. This encodes CASSHPPGQNTGELFF. Drawing the rest from reference TRBV5-4 and TRBJ2-2, the complete variable domain is ETGVTQSPTHLIKTRGQQVTLRCSSQSGHNTVSWYQQALGQGPQFIFQYYREEENGRGNFPPRFSGLQFPNYSSELNVNALELDDSALYLCASSHPPGQNTGELFFGEGSRLTVL.

This clone came up once. Additional DNA sequences in this sample encode the identical CDR3. The rearrangement joins TRBV7-9 to TRBJ2-7, with no clear D. Germline lookup yields CDR1 SEHNR and CDR2 FQNEAQ (reference sequence). This CDR3 spans 13 amino acids. Deletions cut 0 bases from V and 2 bases from J, with 5 bases between. The CDR3 reads CASSLAGTYEQYF. The CDR3 bases are TGTGCCAGCAGCTTAGCAGGTACCTACGAGCAGTACTTC.